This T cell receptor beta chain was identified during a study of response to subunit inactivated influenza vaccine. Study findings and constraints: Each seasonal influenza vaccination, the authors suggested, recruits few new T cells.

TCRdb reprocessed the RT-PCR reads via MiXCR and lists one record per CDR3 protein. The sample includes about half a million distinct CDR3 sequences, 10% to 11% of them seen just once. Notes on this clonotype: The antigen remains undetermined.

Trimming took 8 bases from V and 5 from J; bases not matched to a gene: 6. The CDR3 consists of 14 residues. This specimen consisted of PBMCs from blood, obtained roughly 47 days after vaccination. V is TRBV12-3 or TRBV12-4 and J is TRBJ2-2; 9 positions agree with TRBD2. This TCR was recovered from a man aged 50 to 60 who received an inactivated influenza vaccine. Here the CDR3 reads CASSLAGETGELFF. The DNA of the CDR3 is TGTGCCAGCTCCTTAGCGGGGGAGACCGGGGAGCTGTTTTTT.